This is a list of T cell receptor beta chains from one sample in a study of identical twins. TCRdb re-derived calls from the 5' RACE reads in MiXCR, one entry per CDR3 protein. The sample lists under 900,000 distinct CDR3 sequences, 9% to 15% occurring once. Separately, the same data were catalogued under a study of yellow fever vaccine responses in identical twins.

The material sequenced was PBMCs. The receptors were sampled from a woman aged 18-29 years in good health. Each CDR3 is given with its conserved first and last residue. Each record gives: clone size, D gene, V gene, J gene, CDR3 protein, CDR3 DNA. A D gene is named only where the DNA matches it firmly. Some rows have no size entry. The others give once, few or many, or a class for an expanded clone.

size: NA
D: NA
V: TRBV10-3
J: TRBJ2-6
CDR3: CAIMPQGSTSGANVLTF
DNA: TGTGCCATCATGCCCCAGGGATCCACGTCCGGGGCCAACGTCCTGACTTTC

size: few
D: NA
V: TRBV15
J: TRBJ1-1
CDR3: CATLSDLSTEAFF
DNA: TGTGCCACTTTAAGCGATTTAAGTACTGAAGCTTTCTTT

size: NA
D: NA
V: TRBV28
J: TRBJ2-2
CDR3: CASRPFRAAGELFF
DNA: TGTGCCAGCAGACCGTTCAGGGCGGCCGGGGAGCTGTTTTTT

size: few
D: NA
V: TRBV20-1
J: TRBJ2-7
CDR3: CSARDGANEQYF
DNA: TGCAGTGCTAGAGACGGAGCTAACGAGCAGTACTTC

size: few
D: NA
V: TRBV7-2
J: TRBJ2-1
CDR3: CASSLVSFSVNEQFF
DNA: TGTGCCAGCAGCTTAGTCTCCTTCTCCGTCAATGAGCAGTTCTTC

size: few
D: NA
V: TRBV12-3/TRBV12-4
J: TRBJ1-3
CDR3: CASSPDRNTIYF
DNA: TGTGCCAGCAGCCCCGATAGAAACACCATATATTTT

size: many
D: NA
V: TRBV10-3
J: TRBJ2-1
CDR3: CAITEDGEQFF
DNA: TGTGCCATCACTGAGGACGGTGAGCAGTTCTTC

size: few
D: TRBD2
V: TRBV5-1
J: TRBJ2-3
CDR3: CATLFPTSGSGTQYF
DNA: TGCGCCACCCTTTTTCCGACTAGCGGGAGCGGGACGCAGTATTTT

size: many
D: NA
V: TRBV6-1
J: TRBJ2-7
CDR3: CASSLTVPGTYSYEQYF
DNA: TGTGCCAGCAGCCTTACAGTTCCCGGGACATACTCCTACGAGCAGTACTTC

size: many
D: NA
V: TRBV12-3/TRBV12-4
J: TRBJ2-5
CDR3: CASSFPSGGQETQYF
DNA: TGTGCCAGCAGTTTCCCCAGCGGCGGACAAGAGACCCAGTACTTC

size: NA
D: NA
V: TRBV20-1
J: TRBJ1-1
CDR3: CSARERQVNTEAFF
DNA: TGCAGTGCTAGAGAAAGACAGGTGAACACTGAAGCTTTCTTT

size: many
D: TRBD2
V: TRBV28
J: TRBJ2-5
CDR3: CASTRGLAGVETQYF
DNA: TGTGCCAGCACCCGGGGACTAGCGGGAGTTGAGACCCAGTACTTC

size: many
D: NA
V: TRBV11-2
J: TRBJ1-1
CDR3: CASSFEWMVNTEAFF
DNA: TGTGCCAGCAGCTTCGAATGGATGGTGAACACTGAAGCTTTCTTT

size: NA
D: NA
V: TRBV13
J: TRBJ1-2
CDR3: CASSLVPGNGYTF
DNA: TGTGCCAGCAGCTTAGTTCCAGGGAATGGCTACACCTTC

size: few
D: TRBD2
V: TRBV7-9
J: TRBJ2-1
CDR3: CASSFSGGALIVEQFF
DNA: TGTGCCAGCAGCTTCAGCGGGGGGGCTCTCATCGTTGAGCAGTTCTTC

size: many
D: NA
V: TRBV7-6
J: TRBJ1-5
CDR3: CASSLGGYQPQHF
DNA: TGTGCCAGCAGCTTAGGGGGGTATCAGCCCCAGCATTTT

size: NA
D: NA
V: TRBV10-3
J: TRBJ1-1
CDR3: CAISDYRAEAFF
DNA: TGTGCCATCAGTGATTATAGGGCTGAAGCTTTCTTT

size: few
D: TRBD1
V: TRBV7-8
J: TRBJ1-4
CDR3: CASSSTGGWNEKLFF
DNA: TGTGCCAGCAGCTCGACAGGGGGCTGGAATGAAAAACTGTTTTTT

size: once
D: NA
V: TRBV5-1
J: TRBJ2-3
CDR3: CASSFDKPLADTQYF
DNA: TGCGCCAGCAGCTTTGATAAGCCTTTAGCCGATACGCAGTATTTT

size: NA
D: NA
V: TRBV3-1
J: TRBJ1-2
CDR3: CASSQRGDYGYTF
DNA: TGTGCCAGCAGCCAAAGGGGAGACTATGGCTACACCTTC

size: many
D: NA
V: TRBV10-2
J: TRBJ1-5
CDR3: CASSRAANTDQPQHF
DNA: TGCGCCAGCAGCCGGGCAGCTAATACGGATCAGCCCCAGCATTTT

size: NA
D: NA
V: TRBV12-3/TRBV12-4
J: TRBJ2-7
CDR3: CASSERGKTSWEQYF
DNA: TGTGCCAGCAGCGAGAGGGGGAAGACGTCTTGGGAGCAGTACTTC

size: many
D: TRBD2
V: TRBV6-1
J: TRBJ2-1
CDR3: CASSKSGGAYNEQFF
DNA: TGTGCCAGCAGTAAAAGCGGGGGGGCCTACAATGAGCAGTTCTTC

size: NA
D: TRBD1
V: TRBV18
J: TRBJ1-5
CDR3: CASSPDRVKPQHF
DNA: TGTGCCAGCTCCCCGGACAGGGTAAAGCCCCAGCATTTT

size: few
D: NA
V: TRBV10-3
J: TRBJ1-4
CDR3: CAISATGSANEKLFF
DNA: TGTGCCATCAGTGCGACAGGCTCGGCTAATGAAAAACTGTTTTTT

size: NA
D: TRBD2
V: TRBV5-1
J: TRBJ2-2
CDR3: CASSWRAAGGPTGELFF
DNA: TGCGCCAGCAGCTGGAGGGCAGCGGGAGGGCCCACCGGGGAGCTGTTTTTT

size: NA
D: NA
V: TRBV12-3/TRBV12-4
J: TRBJ1-5
CDR3: CASSLSPRGSNQPQHF
DNA: TGTGCCAGCAGTTTAAGCCCGCGCGGGTCTAATCAGCCCCAGCATTTT

size: NA
D: TRBD1
V: TRBV6-1
J: TRBJ1-1
CDR3: CASRGPGQGNTEAFF
DNA: TGTGCCAGCAGAGGACCGGGACAGGGAAACACTGAAGCTTTCTTT

size: few
D: TRBD2
V: TRBV5-1
J: TRBJ2-1
CDR3: CASSLLAGAEQFF
DNA: TGCGCCAGCAGCTTGTTAGCGGGAGCTGAGCAGTTCTTC

size: NA
D: TRBD2
V: TRBV12-3/TRBV12-4
J: TRBJ2-7
CDR3: CASSLAGDYYPYEQYF
DNA: TGTGCCAGCAGTTTAGCCGGGGACTACTACCCCTACGAGCAGTACTTC

size: NA
D: NA
V: TRBV27
J: TRBJ2-1
CDR3: CASRGYGPYNEQFF
DNA: TGTGCCAGCAGGGGATACGGACCGTACAATGAGCAGTTCTTC

size: NA
D: NA
V: TRBV4-1
J: TRBJ2-2
CDR3: CASSQDKGFTGELFF
DNA: TGCGCCAGCAGCCAAGATAAGGGATTCACCGGGGAGCTGTTTTTT

size: few
D: TRBD1
V: TRBV18
J: TRBJ2-2
CDR3: CASSHRFRDRGPENTGELFF
DNA: TGTGCCAGCTCACATAGATTCCGGGACAGGGGGCCAGAGAACACCGGGGAGCTGTTTTTT

size: NA
D: NA
V: TRBV18
J: TRBJ2-6
CDR3: CASQLGPGEQSAGANVLTF
DNA: TGTGCCAGCCAGCTAGGCCCCGGGGAGCAATCTGCTGGGGCCAACGTCCTGACTTTC

size: few
D: NA
V: TRBV10-3
J: TRBJ2-1
CDR3: CAISEARAITEQFF
DNA: TGTGCCATCAGTGAAGCGAGGGCCATTACTGAGCAGTTCTTC

size: few
D: NA
V: TRBV7-8
J: TRBJ2-2
CDR3: CASSLGGRQPYANTGELFF
DNA: TGTGCCAGCAGCTTAGGAGGGAGGCAACCCTACGCGAACACCGGGGAGCTGTTTTTT

size: NA
D: NA
V: TRBV7-9
J: TRBJ1-2
CDR3: CASSFPTETYGYTF
DNA: TGTGCCAGCAGCTTTCCGACAGAGACCTATGGCTACACCTTC

size: few
D: NA
V: TRBV6-1
J: TRBJ1-4
CDR3: CASSSKWGTNEKLFF
DNA: TGTGCCAGCAGCTCGAAATGGGGGACTAATGAAAAACTGTTTTTT

size: few
D: NA
V: TRBV28
J: TRBJ1-2
CDR3: CASSRDLGYGYTF
DNA: TGTGCCAGCAGTCGGGACTTGGGCTATGGCTACACCTTC

size: few
D: NA
V: TRBV20-1
J: TRBJ2-2
CDR3: CSAKRGDTGELFF
DNA: TGCAGTGCTAAGAGGGGGGACACCGGGGAGCTGTTTTTT

size: NA
D: TRBD2
V: TRBV20-1
J: TRBJ2-3
CDR3: CSARDGTSGYTDTQYF
DNA: TGCAGTGCTAGAGACGGGACTAGCGGGTACACAGATACGCAGTATTTT

size: NA
D: NA
V: TRBV2
J: TRBJ1-4
CDR3: CASSLRASTNEKLFF
DNA: TGTGCCAGCAGCCTCAGGGCCTCAACTAATGAAAAACTGTTTTTT

size: few
D: NA
V: TRBV5-5
J: TRBJ2-1
CDR3: CASSAVLARGYEQFF
DNA: TGTGCCAGCAGCGCCGTCCTAGCGAGAGGCTATGAGCAGTTCTTC

size: few
D: NA
V: TRBV5-1
J: TRBJ2-2
CDR3: CASSLVDPAGATGELFF
DNA: TGCGCCAGCAGCTTGGTTGATCCGGCTGGAGCGACCGGGGAGCTGTTTTTT

size: NA
D: NA
V: TRBV2
J: TRBJ2-7
CDR3: CASSAGSSYEQYF
DNA: TGTGCCAGCAGTGCTGGCAGCTCCTACGAGCAGTACTTC

size: NA
D: NA
V: TRBV12-3/TRBV12-4
J: TRBJ1-5
CDR3: CASRGGGINQPQHF
DNA: TGTGCCAGCAGGGGAGGAGGGATCAATCAGCCCCAGCATTTT

size: few
D: NA
V: TRBV19
J: TRBJ2-1
CDR3: CASSPTQGWGGSEQFF
DNA: TGTGCCAGTAGTCCCACGCAGGGGTGGGGGGGGAGTGAGCAGTTCTTC

size: many
D: NA
V: TRBV7-9
J: TRBJ1-4
CDR3: CASSLGSIANEKLFF
DNA: TGTGCCAGCAGCTTAGGAAGTATAGCTAATGAAAAACTGTTTTTT

size: NA
D: NA
V: TRBV2
J: TRBJ1-1
CDR3: CASSVQGPSTEAFF
DNA: TGTGCCAGCAGTGTACAGGGCCCATCCACTGAAGCTTTCTTT

size: NA
D: TRBD2
V: TRBV6-2/TRBV6-3
J: TRBJ2-7
CDR3: CASSPSSGRAGEQYF
DNA: TGTGCCAGCAGTCCCTCTAGCGGGAGGGCCGGCGAGCAGTACTTC

size: NA
D: NA
V: TRBV20-1
J: TRBJ1-4
CDR3: CSARDPRQGTREKLFF
DNA: TGCAGTGCTAGAGATCCTCGGCAGGGCACGCGTGAAAAACTGTTTTTT